One and the same sample provided the 9 T cell receptor beta chains below, sequenced in a study of CD8+ T cells in alopecia areata. Treatment indicated: oral pan-JAK inhibitor, 5-10 mg twice daily. TCR sequencing used cDNA made by reverse transcription of extracted RNA. The repertoire was sequenced with immunoSEQ multiplex PCR; TCRdb's copy has only in-frame clones and lacks some. The table lists more than 85,000 clones, about 64% of them singletons. The material sequenced was CD8+ T cells sorted from blood, taken at week 4, from a patient treated with tofacitinib. The receptors stem from a human donor with alopecia areata.

The V call is TRBV25-1, the J call TRBJ1-2; 9 bases agree with TRBD1. The V and J ends lost 11 bases and 6 bases, in that order; junction bases with no gene match: 13. The CDR3 runs 14 residues. Germline lookup yields CDR1 MGHDK and CDR2 SYGVNS. CDR3: CAVSPGTGWNGYTF. The CDR3 coding sequence is TGTGCCGTAAGCCCCGGGACAGGGTGGAATGGCTACACCTTC.

This clone has only a few counts. The V call is TRBV29-1, the J call TRBJ2-5; TRBD2 matches 8 bases. The CDR3 runs 16 residues. The J segment lost 1 base and the V segment lost 0 bases, leaving 7 bases of the junction unmatched. Germline V CDR1 and CDR2: SQVTM, ANQGSEA. The CDR3 sequence is CSVEDAASGPQETQYF. CDR3 coding DNA: TGCAGCGTTGAAGACGCGGCTAGCGGGCCCCAAGAGACCCAGTACTTC.

J is TRBJ2-2 and V is TRBV7-9; D gene ambiguous. The CDR3 is 15 residues long. With 6 bases removed from V and 6 bases from J, the gap between germline ends came to 17 bases. Germline V gives CDR1 SEHNR, CDR2 FQNEAQ (reference sequence). The CDR3 loop is CASRSPQSPPGELFF. As DNA, the CDR3 is TGTGCCAGCAGATCTCCACAGTCACCCCCCGGGGAGCTGTTTTTT.

This chain uses TRBV7-6 with TRBJ1-1; tentatively, D is TRBD1 (5 bases). Between the trimmed V and J ends, which lost 1 base and 7 bases, there was a span of 10 bases. The CDR3 is made up of 13 amino acids. Per germline, CDR1 SGHVS and CDR2 FNYEAQ. CDR3 sequence: CASSLGGQDEAFF. The CDR3 region has the DNA TGTGCCAGCAGCTTAGGGGGCCAGGATGAAGCTTTCTTT.

As to this clone: Different DNA sequences within this sample yield the same CDR3. The CDR3 region has the DNA TGCGCCAGCAGCCAAGAGACAGGGTATGGCTACACCTTC. Encoded protein: CASSQETGYGYTF. The V gene is TRBV4-3, the J gene TRBJ1-2, with 7 bases fitting TRBD1. Germline values: CDR1 LGHNA, CDR2 YSLEER. V lost 0 bases to trimming and J lost 5 bases; unmatched junction nucleotides: 0. This CDR3 region has 13 residues.

This clone was detected only a few times. V gene TRBV29-1 combines with J gene TRBJ2-3, with TRBD1 as a possible D gene (5 bases). The germline CDR1 and CDR2 sequences are SQVTM and ANQGSEA. V was clipped by 3 bases and J by 4 bases, with 8 bases between them. The CDR3 is made up of 12 amino acids. The DNA for the CDR3 is TGCAGCGTTGACAGGGATTCAGATACGCAGTATTTT. Its translation is CSVDRDSDTQYF.

The V call is TRBV28, the J call TRBJ1-5; D is undetermined. The CDR3 totals 12 residues. Trimming pared 5 bases from V and 7 bases from J, leaving 9 bases between. Germline V CDR1 and CDR2: MDHEN, SYDVKM. CDR3 DNA: TGTGCCAGCAGTCCCTTTAGCCAGCCCCAGCATTTT. It is translated as CASSPFSQPQHF.

The chain links TRBV19 to TRBJ1-2; 9 bases line up with TRBD1. J was trimmed by 6 bases and V by 1 base; bases with no gene match: 6. CDR1 and CDR2 from the germline V gene are LNHDA and SQIVND (reference sequence). There are 15 residues in the CDR3. The CDR3 here is CASSIGTGGANGYTF. DNA for the CDR3: TGTGCCAGTAGTATAGGAACAGGGGGCGCGAATGGCTACACCTTC.

V usage is TRBV7-9 and J usage is TRBJ2-2; 8 bases agree with TRBD1. V lost 1 base to trimming and J lost 5 bases; unmatched junction nucleotides: 3. The length of the CDR3 is 15 residues. CDR1 is SEHNR, CDR2 FQNEAQ, per germline (reference sequence). The DNA for the CDR3 is TGTGCCAGCAGCTTAGTTCAGGGGGCTACCGGGGAGCTGTTTTTT. Its protein product is CASSLVQGATGELFF.